The entry below describes one TCR beta chain. As yet, its antigen is unknown. The CDR3 covers 16 residues. CDR1 MGHDK and CDR2 SYGVNS come from the germline V gene. V dropped 7 bases and J dropped 3; count of bases not matched to a gene: 5. This entry comes from a study of blood T cells in healthy people across ages. Study details: About one barcoded beta molecule per two T cells was captured by template switching.

Using a J-beta primer mix together with a sample-barcoded 5' primer, a second PCR was run for about 6 to 11 cycles. TCRdb fed the 5' RACE reads into MiXCR, producing one record per CDR3 protein. The sample lists about 970,000 distinct CDR3 sequences; just over 50% were seen once. Study-wide points: Naive T cell percentage showed a strong correlation with the diversity of TCR beta. Donor CMV status was unknown, possibly confounding expanded clonotype changes.

The sample comprised blood. The TCR was taken from a woman aged 60 to 75 in good health. The chain couples TRBV25-1 to TRBJ2-2; TRBD2 agrees at 13 bases. The CDR3 protein is CASKLAGGPDTGELFF. The CDR3, as DNA: TGTGCCAGCAAACTAGCGGGAGGGCCGGACACCGGGGAGCTGTTTTTT.